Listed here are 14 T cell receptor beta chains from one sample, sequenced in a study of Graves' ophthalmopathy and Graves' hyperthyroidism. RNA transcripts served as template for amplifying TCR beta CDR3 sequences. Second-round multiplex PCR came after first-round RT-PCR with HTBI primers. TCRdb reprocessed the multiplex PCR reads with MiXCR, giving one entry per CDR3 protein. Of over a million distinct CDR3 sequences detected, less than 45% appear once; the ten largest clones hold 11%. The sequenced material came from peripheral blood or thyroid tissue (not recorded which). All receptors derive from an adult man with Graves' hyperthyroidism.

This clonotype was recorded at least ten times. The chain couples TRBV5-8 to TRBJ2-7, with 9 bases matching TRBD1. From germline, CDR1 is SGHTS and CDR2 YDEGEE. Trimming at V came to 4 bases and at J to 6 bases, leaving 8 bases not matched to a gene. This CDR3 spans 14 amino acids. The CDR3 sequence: CASSAGTGPIEQYF. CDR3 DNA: TGTGCCAGCAGCGCCGGGACAGGGCCAATCGAGCAGTACTTC.

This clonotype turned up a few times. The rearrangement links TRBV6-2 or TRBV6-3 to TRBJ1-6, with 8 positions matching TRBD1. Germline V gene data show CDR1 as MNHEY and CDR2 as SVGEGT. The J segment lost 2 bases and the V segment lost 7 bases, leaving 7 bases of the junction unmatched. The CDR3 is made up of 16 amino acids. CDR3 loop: CASNPGQVAYNSPLHF. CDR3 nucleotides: TGTGCCAGCAACCCGGGACAGGTCGCCTATAATTCACCCCTCCACTTT.

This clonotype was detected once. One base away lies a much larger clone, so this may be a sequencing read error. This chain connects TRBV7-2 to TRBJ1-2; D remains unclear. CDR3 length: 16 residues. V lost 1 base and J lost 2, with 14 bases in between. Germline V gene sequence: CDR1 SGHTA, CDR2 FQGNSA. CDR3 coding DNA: TGTGCCAGCAGCTTAGGCCGCGGAATAGGGAACTATGGCTACACCTTC. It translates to CASSLGRGIGNYGYTF.

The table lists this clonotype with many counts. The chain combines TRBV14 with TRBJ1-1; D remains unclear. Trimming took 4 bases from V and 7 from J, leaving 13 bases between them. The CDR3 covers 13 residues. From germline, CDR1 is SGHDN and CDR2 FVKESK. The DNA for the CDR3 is TGTGCCAGCAGCCGTATAGCAGGTGGTGAAGCTTTCTTT. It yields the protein CASSRIAGGEAFF.

The CDR3 bases are TGCAGCGTTGAAGATAGGGACGAAGGGGACTCATACAATCAGCCCCAGCATTTT. This sequence encodes CSVEDRDEGDSYNQPQHF. The chain has TRBV29-1 and TRBJ1-5; the D gene is possibly TRBD1 (5 bases). The germline CDR1 and CDR2 sequences are SQVTM and ANQGSEA. Trimming shortened V by 0 bases and J by 3 bases, and 21 bases separated the two germline ends. The CDR3 consists of 18 residues.

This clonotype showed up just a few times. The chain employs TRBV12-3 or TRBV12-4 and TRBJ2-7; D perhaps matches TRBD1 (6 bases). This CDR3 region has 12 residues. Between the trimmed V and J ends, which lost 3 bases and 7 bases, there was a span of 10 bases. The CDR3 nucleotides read TGTGCCAGCAGTTTGTCCAGGGGTGAGCAGTACTTC. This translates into CASSLSRGEQYF.

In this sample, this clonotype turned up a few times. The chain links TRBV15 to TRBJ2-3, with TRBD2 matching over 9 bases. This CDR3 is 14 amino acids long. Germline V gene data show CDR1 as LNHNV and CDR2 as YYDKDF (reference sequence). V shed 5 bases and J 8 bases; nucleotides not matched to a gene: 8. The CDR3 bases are TGTGCCACCAGCTTGCGGGAGGGCCAAGGTACGCAGTATTTT. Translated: CATSLREGQGTQYF.

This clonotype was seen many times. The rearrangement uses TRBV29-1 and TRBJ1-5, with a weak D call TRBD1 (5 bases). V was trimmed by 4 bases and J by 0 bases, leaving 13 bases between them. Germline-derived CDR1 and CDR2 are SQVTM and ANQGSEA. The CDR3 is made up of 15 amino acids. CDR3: CSVVVVGVSNQPQHF. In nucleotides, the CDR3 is TGCAGCGTTGTTGTAGTAGGGGTTAGCAATCAGCCCCAGCATTTT.

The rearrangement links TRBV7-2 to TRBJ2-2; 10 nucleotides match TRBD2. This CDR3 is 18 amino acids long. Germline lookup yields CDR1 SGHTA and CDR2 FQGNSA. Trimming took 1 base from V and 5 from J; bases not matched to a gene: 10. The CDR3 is CASSLEAAGGPRTGELFF. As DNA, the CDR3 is TGTGCCAGCAGCTTAGAGGCAGCGGGAGGGCCTCGTACCGGGGAGCTGTTTTTT.

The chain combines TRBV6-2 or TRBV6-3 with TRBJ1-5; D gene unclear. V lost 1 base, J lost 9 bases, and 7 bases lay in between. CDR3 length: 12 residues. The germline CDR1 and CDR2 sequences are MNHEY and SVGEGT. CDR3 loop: CASSYWTPPQHF. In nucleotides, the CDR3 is TGTGCCAGCAGTTACTGGACCCCGCCCCAGCATTTT.

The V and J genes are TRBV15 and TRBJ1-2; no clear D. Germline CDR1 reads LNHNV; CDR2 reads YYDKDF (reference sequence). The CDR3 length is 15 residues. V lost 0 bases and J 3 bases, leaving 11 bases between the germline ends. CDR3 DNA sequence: TGTGCCACCAGCAGAGATCTCGGGAGATACTATGGCTACACCTTC. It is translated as CATSRDLGRYYGYTF.

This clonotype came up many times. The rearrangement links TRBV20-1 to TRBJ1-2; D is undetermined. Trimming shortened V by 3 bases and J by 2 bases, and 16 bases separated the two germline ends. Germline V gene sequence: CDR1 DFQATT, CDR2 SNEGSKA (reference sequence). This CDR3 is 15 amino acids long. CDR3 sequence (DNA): TGCAGTGCTAGCCCAGTCGTGAGGGAGAACTATGGCTACACCTTC. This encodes CSASPVVRENYGYTF.

The CDR3 DNA sequence: TGTGCCAGCAGCTTGGGGGGGGGACTCTACTACGAGCAGTACTTC. This sequence encodes CASSLGGGLYYEQYF. The V call is TRBV5-6, the J call TRBJ2-7; 7 bases are a match to TRBD2. Germline values: CDR1 SGHDT, CDR2 YYEEEE. The CDR3 has 15 amino acids. V dropped 0 bases and J dropped 3; count of bases not matched to a gene: 6.

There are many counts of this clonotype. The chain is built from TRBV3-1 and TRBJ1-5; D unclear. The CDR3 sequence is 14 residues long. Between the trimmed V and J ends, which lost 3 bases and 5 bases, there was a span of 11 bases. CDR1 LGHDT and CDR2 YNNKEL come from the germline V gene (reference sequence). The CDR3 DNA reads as TGTGCCAGCAGCCAGGAGGCAGGCGATCAGCCCCAGCATTTT. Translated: CASSQEAGDQPQHF.